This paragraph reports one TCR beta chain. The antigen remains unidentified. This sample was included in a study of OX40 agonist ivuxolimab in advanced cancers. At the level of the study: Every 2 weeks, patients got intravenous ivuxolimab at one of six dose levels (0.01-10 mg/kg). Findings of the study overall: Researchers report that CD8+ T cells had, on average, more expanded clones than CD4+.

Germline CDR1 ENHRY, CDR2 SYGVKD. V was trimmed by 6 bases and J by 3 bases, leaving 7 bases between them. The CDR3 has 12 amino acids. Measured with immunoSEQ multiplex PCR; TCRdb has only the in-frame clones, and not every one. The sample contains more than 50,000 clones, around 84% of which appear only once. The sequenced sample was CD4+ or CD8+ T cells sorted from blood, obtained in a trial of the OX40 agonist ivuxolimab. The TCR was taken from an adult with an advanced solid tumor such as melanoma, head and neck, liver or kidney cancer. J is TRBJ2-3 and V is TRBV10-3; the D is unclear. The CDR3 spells CAIRNGTDTQYF. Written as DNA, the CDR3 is TGTGCCATCAGGAACGGAACAGATACGCAGTATTTT.